The 30 T cell receptor beta chains below come from one sample, sequenced in a study of cytomegalovirus exposure and HLA in healthy donors. The PCR was carried out with 60 Vbeta primers and 13 Jbeta primers. Sequencing was performed with immunoSEQ multiplex PCR; in TCRdb, only in-frame clones are kept and a portion is missing. The sample's table shows 130,000 to 150,000 clones. The sample consisted of PBMCs. Every receptor here comes from a middle-aged man in good health and CMV-seronegative.

This chain connects TRBV29-1 to TRBJ1-2; no clear D gene. The CDR3 extends over 11 amino acids. V lost 0 bases and J lost 8, with 7 bases in between. Germline V lookup: CDR1 SQVTM, CDR2 ANQGSEA. The CDR3 region is CSVEDSKGYTF. The CDR3 bases are TGCAGCGTTGAAGATAGTAAAGGCTACACCTTC.

The chain uses TRBV15 and TRBJ2-1, with a possible D match to TRBD1 (6 bases). Germline V gives CDR1 LNHNV, CDR2 YYDKDF (reference sequence). CDR3 length: 14 residues. The V end lost 8 bases, the J end lost 0 bases, and 11 bases lay between the germline ends. The CDR3 sequence is CATSGDISYNEQFF. The CDR3 DNA reads as TGTGCCACCTCCGGGGACATCTCCTACAATGAGCAGTTCTTC.

This rearrangement joins TRBV18 to TRBJ2-5; TRBD1 matches 8 bases. The CDR3 is made up of 13 amino acids. Germline V gene sequence: CDR1 KGHSH, CDR2 LQKENI. Trimming took 4 bases from V and 5 from J; bases not matched to a gene: 3. Here the CDR3 DNA reads TGTGCCAGCTCACGGGGACAGGACGAGACCCAGTACTTC. The encoded protein is CASSRGQDETQYF.

This chain links TRBV9 with TRBJ1-4; D is ambiguous. The CDR3 extends over 17 amino acids. Looked up from germline, CDR1 is SGDLS and CDR2 is YYNGEE. Trimming stripped 4 bases from V and 4 bases from J, with 20 bases between. The DNA for the CDR3 is TGTGCCAGCAGCCCAACCAACCCCTCACAGATTAATGAAAAACTGTTTTTT. Translation gives CASSPTNPSQINEKLFF. Full variable domain (remainder filled in from reference TRBV9 and TRBJ1-4): DSGVTQTPKHLITATGQRVTLRCSPRSGDLSVYWYQQSLDQGLQFLIQYYNGEERAKGNILERFSAQQFPDLHSELNLSSLELGDSALYFCASSPTNPSQINEKLFFGSGTQLSVL.

The chain links TRBV18 to TRBJ2-7; 9 positions match TRBD1. Germline lookup yields CDR1 KGHSH and CDR2 LQKENI. The CDR3 runs to 14 residues. J gave up 2 bases and V 5 bases, and 4 bases lay outside the gene matches. The CDR3 loop is CASSKQGAAYEQYF. CDR3 bases: TGTGCCAGCTCAAAACAGGGGGCGGCCTACGAGCAGTACTTC.

The gene calls are TRBV6-6 and TRBJ1-1; 7 bases fit TRBD1. The germline CDR1 and CDR2 sequences are MNHNY and SVGAGI (reference sequence). V dropped 2 bases and J dropped 2; count of bases not matched to a gene: 5. This CDR3 comprises 15 residues. The chain's CDR3 is CASSYGNRGNTEAFF. CDR3 sequence (DNA): TGTGCCAGCAGTTACGGGAACAGGGGAAACACTGAAGCTTTCTTT.

CDR3 DNA sequence: TGCGCCAGCAGCTTGACCCAACTCACTGAAGCTTTCTTT. It specifies CASSLTQLTEAFF. The chain employs TRBV5-1 and TRBJ1-1, with D unclear. Trimming left V 1 base short and J 4 bases short, with 8 bases between. This CDR3 comprises 13 residues. Germline CDR1 is SGHRS and CDR2 is YFSETQ.

For the CDR3, the DNA is TGTGCCAGCAGCCGGTCGGTCCTCGGGAGAGGAGAGCAGTACTTC. It yields the protein CASSRSVLGRGEQYF. This chain joins TRBV5-4 and TRBJ2-7; D possibly corresponds to TRBD2 (6 bases). CDR1 SGHNT and CDR2 YYREEE come from the germline V gene (reference sequence). CDR3 length: 15 amino acids. V lost 4 bases and J lost 7, with 21 bases in between.

Details on this clone: An end of the junction does not agree with germline; a read error may underlie this. The rearrangement joins TRBV20-1 to TRBJ1-5, with 11 positions matching TRBD1. The CDR3 spans 10 residues. Germline CDR1 and CDR2: DFQATT and SNEGSKA (reference sequence). CDR3 in amino acids: CSASGQGAIF. DNA of the CDR3: TGCAGTGCTAGCGGACAGGGGGCTATTTTT.

A note on this clone: The junction does not match germline at one end; this may be a read error. This chain connects TRBV11-2 to TRBJ1-2; tentative D call: TRBD1 (5 bases). Germline values: CDR1 SGHAT, CDR2 FQNNGV. This CDR3 is built from 12 residues. The CDR3, as DNA: TGTGCCAGCAGCTTAGGGGGACGGGGGGTTTCCTTC. It encodes CASSLGGRGVSF.

V gene TRBV5-1 combines with J gene TRBJ2-3, with TRBD1 identical over 8 bases. This CDR3 contains 14 residues. The V segment lost 0 bases and the J segment 9 bases; nucleotides outside the gene matches: 6. CDR1 is SGHRS, CDR2 YFSETQ, per germline. CDR3 sequence: CASSLGTGQGTQYF. The CDR3 DNA follows: TGCGCCAGCAGCTTGGGTACAGGACAGGGAACGCAGTATTTT.

This chain links TRBV7-2 with TRBJ2-7; a possible D gene is TRBD1 (6 bases). Germline V CDR1 and CDR2: SGHTA, FQGNSA. Trimming left V 6 bases short and J 5 bases short, with 20 bases between. The CDR3 has 15 residues. The CDR3 spells CASRPASQGLHEQYF. The CDR3 bases are TGTGCCAGCAGACCAGCCAGCCAGGGGCTCCACGAGCAGTACTTC.

A remark on this clone: Additional DNA sequences in this sample encode the identical CDR3. The J gene is TRBJ1-1, the V gene TRBV4-2, with D maybe TRBD1 (5 bases). Trimming removed 0 bases from V and 1 base from J, with 6 bases in between. The CDR3 sequence is 14 residues long. The germline V gene has CDR1 LGHNA and CDR2 YNFKEQ. CDR3: CASSQERGNTEAFF. Written as DNA, the CDR3 is TGTGCCAGCAGCCAAGAAAGGGGGAACACTGAAGCTTTCTTT.

CDR3 sequence reads: CASSVQGVNTGELFF. CDR3 sequence (DNA): TGTGCCAGCAGCGTACAGGGGGTGAACACCGGGGAGCTGTTTTTT. The chain uses TRBV9 and TRBJ2-2, with 7 positions matching TRBD1. There are 15 residues in the CDR3. Germline assignment: CDR1 SGDLS and CDR2 YYNGEE. The V gene end was trimmed by 1 base and the J gene end by 1 base; junction bases not matched to a gene: 1. The variable domain in full, completed from reference TRBV9 and TRBJ2-2, reads DSGVTQTPKHLITATGQRVTLRCSPRSGDLSVYWYQQSLDQGLQFLIQYYNGEERAKGNILERFSAQQFPDLHSELNLSSLELGDSALYFCASSVQGVNTGELFFGEGSRLTVL.

This chain joins TRBV11-2 and TRBJ1-4, with 7 bases that match TRBD1. Per the germline V gene, CDR1 is SGHAT and CDR2 is FQNNGV. Losses at the gene ends were 3 bases for V and 8 bases for J; bases not matched to a gene: 6. The CDR3 is 14 residues long. In nucleotides, the CDR3 is TGTGCCAGCAGCTTTACAGGGGCGGGGGAAAAACTGTTTTTT. This encodes CASSFTGAGEKLFF.

The rearrangement joins TRBV6-5 to TRBJ2-7, with a tentative D call TRBD1 (6 bases). Trimming took off 2 bases at V and 5 bases at J, with 13 bases between the two ends. Germline lookup yields CDR1 MNHEY and CDR2 SVGAGI. There are 14 residues in the CDR3. The CDR3 loop is CASSYQGRVDEQYF. The CDR3 region has the DNA TGTGCCAGCAGTTACCAGGGGAGAGTGGACGAGCAGTACTTC.

J is TRBJ1-2 and V is TRBV6-5, with TRBD1 as a possible D gene (6 bases). The V gene's germline CDR1 is MNHEY and CDR2 SVGAGI. This CDR3 region has 14 residues. Trimming left V 2 bases short and J 4 bases short, with 11 bases between. The CDR3 coding sequence is TGTGCCAGCAGTTACCAGGGGCCCTCCTATGGCTACACCTTC. Translated: CASSYQGPSYGYTF.

The chain has TRBV6-5 and TRBJ2-5, with 7 bases matching TRBD1. Per the germline V gene, CDR1 is MNHEY and CDR2 is SVGAGI. Germline trimming cut 9 bases from V and 5 bases from J; bases unmatched to any gene: 9. There are 13 residues in the CDR3. The CDR3 sequence is CASRDSLGETQYF. The DNA for the CDR3 is TGTGCCAGTAGGGACAGCCTTGGGGAGACCCAGTACTTC.

The chain couples TRBV6-5 to TRBJ1-6; tentatively, D is TRBD1 (5 bases). This CDR3 has 16 amino acids. V lost 2 bases and J 8 bases, leaving 16 bases between the germline ends. Germline V gene data show CDR1 as MNHEY and CDR2 as SVGAGI. CDR3 in amino acids: CASSYGLRRVHSPLHF. CDR3 coding DNA: TGTGCCAGCAGTTACGGGTTACGCAGGGTACATTCACCCCTCCACTTT.

V and J are TRBV5-6 and TRBJ2-6, with D tentatively TRBD1 (5 bases). The CDR3 extends over 15 amino acids. Germline V gene data show CDR1 as SGHDT and CDR2 as YYEEEE. V was clipped by 3 bases and J by 4 bases, with 11 bases between them. The CDR3 nucleotides are TGTGCCAGCAGCTCACAGGCGTCCGGGGCCAACGTCCTGACTTTC. Translation gives CASSSQASGANVLTF. Full variable domain (outside the CDR3, taken from reference TRBV5-6 and TRBJ2-6): DAGVTQSPTHLIKTRGQQVTLRCSPKSGHDTVSWYQQALGQGPQFIFQYYEEEERQRGNFPDRFSGHQFPNYSSELNVNALLLGDSALYLCASSSQASGANVLTFGAGSRLTVL.

The V call is TRBV6-5, the J call TRBJ2-3, with TRBD2 identical over 9 bases. The CDR3 runs to 14 residues. After removal of 5 bases from V and 2 bases from J, the junction contained 2 bases not matched to a gene. Germline V CDR1 and CDR2: MNHEY, SVGAGI. The CDR3 loop is CASSSGGPTDTQYF. CDR3 nucleotide sequence: TGTGCCAGCAGTAGCGGGGGGCCCACAGATACGCAGTATTTT.

The rearrangement links TRBV7-9 to TRBJ1-1; D not certain. The CDR3 loop spans 10 amino acids. Trimming removed 5 bases from V and 11 bases from J, with 9 bases in between. CDR1 and CDR2 from the germline V gene are SEHNR and FQNEAQ (reference sequence). The CDR3 nucleotides read TGTGCCAGCAGCAGCGATCGGGCTTTCTTT. It codes for CASSSDRAFF.

The J gene is TRBJ1-1, the V gene TRBV19; the match to TRBD1 covers 7 bases. This CDR3 has 13 amino acids. J gave up 4 bases and V 6 bases, and 5 bases lay outside the gene matches. CDR1 is LNHDA, CDR2 SQIVND, per germline (reference sequence). The CDR3 bases are TGTGCCAGTAGGGACAACAGGGGCACTGAAGCTTTCTTT. It translates to CASRDNRGTEAFF.

CDR3 sequence: CSVDDLDIQYF. CDR3 nucleotides: TGCAGCGTTGATGATTTAGACATTCAGTACTTC. V gene TRBV29-1 combines with J gene TRBJ2-4; D is ambiguous. Germline V CDR1 and CDR2: SQVTM, ANQGSEA. This CDR3 comprises 11 residues. Trimming left V 3 bases short and J 8 bases short, with 8 bases between.

The chain couples TRBV19 to TRBJ1-1; 7 bases fit TRBD1. The CDR3 sequence is 16 residues long. V lost 5 bases, J lost 1 base, and 10 bases stayed unmatched. CDR1 is LNHDA, CDR2 SQIVND, per germline (reference sequence). CDR3 DNA sequence: TGTGCCAGTAGTTCCCGAGGACAGGCGCGGAACACTGAAGCTTTCTTT. Translation: CASSSRGQARNTEAFF.

The chain has TRBV27 and TRBJ1-1, with a weak D call TRBD1 (6 bases). There are 15 residues in the CDR3. Trimming removed 6 bases from V and 1 base from J, with 15 bases in between. Germline-derived CDR1 and CDR2 are MNHEY and SMNVEV (reference sequence). CDR3: CASSPRGFGNTEAFF. In DNA, the CDR3 is TGTGCCAGCAGCCCCAGGGGATTCGGGAACACTGAAGCTTTCTTT.

The rearrangement uses TRBV10-3 and TRBJ1-2; 7 bases match TRBD1. Germline trimming cut 6 bases from V and 8 bases from J; bases unmatched to any gene: 6. The CDR3 has 12 amino acids. The germline V gene has CDR1 ENHRY and CDR2 SYGVKD. The CDR3, as DNA: TGTGCCATCAGCATCACAGGGGAAGGCTACACCTTC. It translates to CAISITGEGYTF.

V gene TRBV11-2 combines with J gene TRBJ2-7; either TRBD1 or TRBD2 may supply D (5 bases each). The length of the CDR3 is 15 residues. Germline loops: CDR1 SGHAT, CDR2 FQNNGV. Between the trimmed V and J ends, which lost 5 bases and 0 bases, there was a span of 14 bases. The CDR3 DNA reads TGTGCCAGCAGCCTAGGGGAGCCCAGCTCCTACGAGCAGTACTTC. It yields the protein CASSLGEPSSYEQYF.

The chain employs TRBV5-6 and TRBJ2-7; 8 bases are shared with TRBD1. J lost 2 bases, V lost 5 bases, and 3 bases had no gene match. Germline-derived CDR1 and CDR2 are SGHDT and YYEEEE. The length of the CDR3 is 13 residues. The DNA of the CDR3 is TGTGCCAGCAGGGGGACAGGCCCCTACGAGCAGTACTTC. Its protein product is CASRGTGPYEQYF.

The CDR3 coding sequence is TGTGCCAGCACCGGGACTAGCGGGGGGTACCAAGAGACCCAGTACTTC. It specifies CASTGTSGGYQETQYF. The V and J genes are TRBV6-6 and TRBJ2-5, with TRBD2 matching 15 bases. V lost 7 bases, J lost 0 bases, and 3 bases stayed unmatched. Germline values: CDR1 MNHNY, CDR2 SVGAGI (reference sequence). The CDR3 extends over 16 amino acids.